These 13 T cell receptor beta chains share one sample of origin, sequenced in a study of spatial heterogeneity in lung cancer. The time point here: sample taken at primary tumor resection. Unsorted whole RNA of tumor, nontumor lung or frozen PBMC was sequenced. MiXCR, applied by TCRdb to the 5' RACE reads, yields one record per CDR3 protein. The sample lists 23,000 or so distinct CDR3 sequences; 4% to 5% were seen once. The sample was PBMCs, taken at surgery. The receptors here all came from a male donor with early-stage non-small cell lung cancer.

Ten or more counts support this clonotype. The rearrangement links TRBV10-3 to TRBJ2-5, with 9 nucleotides matching TRBD2. Per germline, CDR1 ENHRY and CDR2 SYGVKD. Losses at the gene ends were 8 bases for V and 5 bases for J; bases not matched to a gene: 9. The CDR3 loop spans 14 amino acids. This chain's CDR3 is CAIGGSGGSETQYF. CDR3 in DNA: TGTGCCATCGGCGGGAGCGGGGGGAGCGAGACCCAGTACTTC.

Remarks on this clonotype: One base away lies a much larger clone, so this may be a sequencing read error. The J gene is TRBJ2-1, the V gene TRBV14; perhaps TRBD2 as D (5 bases). Germline CDR1 is SGHDN and CDR2 is FVKESK. The CDR3 covers 15 residues. Trimming cost V 4 bases and J 3 bases, with 13 bases left between them. CDR3 loop: CASSPVGSVYNEQFF. CDR3 DNA sequence: TGTGCCAGCAGCCCGGTGGGGAGCGTCTACAATGAGCAGTTCTTC.

CDR3: CASHGQGSNSPLHF. The CDR3 DNA is TGTGCCAGCCATGGACAGGGATCGAATTCACCCCTCCACTTT. The chain combines TRBV2 with TRBJ1-6; 8 bases match TRBD1. CDR3 length: 14 amino acids. V trimming: 8 bases; J trimming: 7 bases; junction bases outside the gene matches: 7. Germline CDR1 and CDR2: SNHLY and FYNNEI.

This clonotype was observed at least ten times. This chain uses TRBV28 with TRBJ1-1; tentative D call: TRBD1 (5 bases). V gave up 1 base and J gave up 11 bases, with 11 bases separating them. This CDR3 is built from 12 residues. Germline assignment: CDR1 MDHEN and CDR2 SYDVKM. Here the CDR3 reads CASSLSGLGAFF. The CDR3 nucleotides are TGTGCCAGCAGTTTATCAGGGTTGGGTGCTTTCTTT.

This clonotype has a single count. This clone may be a read error of a much larger clone one base away. V and J are TRBV2 and TRBJ1-3; D gene unclear. Germline V gene lookup returns CDR1 SNHLY and CDR2 FYNNEI. The CDR3 sequence is 12 residues long. CDR3 in DNA: TGTGCCAGCAGACTCGGGAGAAACGCCATATATTTT. It yields the protein CASRLGRNAIYF.

This clonotype was found many times. The chain couples TRBV11-2 to TRBJ2-3; D may correspond to TRBD1 or TRBD2 (6 bases each). CDR1 SGHAT and CDR2 FQNNGV come from the germline V gene. This CDR3 has 15 amino acids. Between the trimmed V and J ends, which lost 5 bases and 3 bases, there was a span of 15 bases. The CDR3 protein is CASSLDGGPTDTQYF. In DNA, the CDR3 is TGTGCCAGCAGCCTCGACGGGGGCCCTACAGATACGCAGTATTTT.

This clonotype was seen at least ten times. The rearrangement joins TRBV19 to TRBJ2-5, with 10 bases aligning to TRBD1. Losses at the gene ends were 5 bases for V and 10 bases for J; bases not matched to a gene: 7. CDR1 is LNHDA and CDR2 is SQIVND in the germline V gene (reference sequence). The CDR3 runs to 13 residues. The CDR3 loop is CASSPGTGVGQYF. CDR3 DNA: TGTGCCAGTAGTCCCGGGACAGGGGTTGGCCAGTACTTC.

The chain carries TRBV7-2 and TRBJ1-5; 9 positions agree with TRBD1. CDR3 length: 14 residues. The V segment lost 4 bases and the J segment 3 bases; nucleotides outside the gene matches: 1. Germline CDR1 and CDR2: SGHTA and FQGNSA. CDR3 bases: TGTGCCAGCAGCTCACAGGGGGCCAATCAGCCCCAGCATTTT. It codes for CASSSQGANQPQHF.

This clonotype was observed many times. V usage is TRBV20-1 and J usage is TRBJ2-3; 8 nucleotides line up with TRBD2. This CDR3 is built from 15 residues. Per germline, CDR1 DFQATT and CDR2 SNEGSKA (reference sequence). The chain's CDR3 is CRAASGGTQVDTQYF. The CDR3 DNA is TGCAGGGCGGCGAGCGGGGGAACTCAGGTAGATACGCAGTATTTT.

This clonotype was recorded many times. The chain couples TRBV3-2 to TRBJ2-7; TRBD1, as called in the table, went unchecked against the DNA. TRBV3-2 is listed as a pseudogene. The CDR3 totals 20 residues. CDR3 sequence: CASSQDLGREAGASSYEQYF. As DNA, the CDR3 is TGTGCCAGCAGCCAAGATCTCGGCCGGGAAGCGGGGGCCAGCTCCTACGAGCAGTACTTC.

This clonotype occurred many times. The chain has TRBV6-1 and TRBJ1-5; unclear D gene. The germline V gene encodes CDR1 MNHNS and CDR2 SASEGT. The CDR3 consists of 14 residues. V was shortened by 6 bases and J by 0 bases, with 9 bases between the two germline ends. The CDR3, as DNA: TGTGCCAGCAGCCCGGCCGCTAGCAATCAGCCCCAGCATTTT. This translates into CASSPAASNQPQHF.

This clonotype was observed at least ten times. V gene TRBV28 combines with J gene TRBJ2-7; D not certain. Germline loops: CDR1 MDHEN, CDR2 SYDVKM. This CDR3 has 18 amino acids. Trimming cost V 4 bases and J 1 base, with 23 bases left between them. The CDR3 spells CASSSIWEAPVPSYEQYF. CDR3 bases: TGTGCCAGCAGTTCCATCTGGGAAGCTCCGGTCCCTTCCTACGAGCAGTACTTC.

There are many counts of this clonotype. CDR3 loop: CASSTQTGNTGELFF. In nucleotides, the CDR3 is TGCGCCAGCAGCACCCAGACAGGGAACACCGGGGAGCTGTTTTTT. The rearrangement uses TRBV5-1 and TRBJ2-2; possible D gene TRBD1, 6 bases. The CDR3 runs 15 residues. With 4 bases removed from V and 1 base from J, the gap between germline ends came to 11 bases. CDR1 SGHRS and CDR2 YFSETQ come from the germline V gene. Looking up the rest from reference TRBV5-1 and TRBJ2-2 gives the full variable domain: KAGVTQTPRYLIKTRGQQVTLSCSPISGHRSVSWYQQTPGQGLQFLFEYFSETQRNKGNFPGRFSGRQFSNSRSEMNVSTLELGDSALYLCASSTQTGNTGELFFGEGSRLTVL.